The 14 T cell receptor beta chains below all came from one sample that was sequenced in a study of identical twins (dated by TCRdb to 2015 to 2016). Library creation used 5' RACE. The data were produced on an Illumina HiSeq 2000. TCRdb ran its own pipeline on the public reads, namely fastp trimming at Q25 and MiXCR clone calling, and kept in-frame beta chains. Here each entry gathers all rows of one CDR3 protein and keeps the most common genes and DNA. Present in this sample are a few hundred thousand distinct CDR3 sequences, 20% to 25% of which were seen just once. Together, the top ten hold roughly 3% of the sample. This sample was also put to use in a study of T cells expressing NK-cell markers.

Source material: CD4+ T cells sorted from blood. The source of these receptors is a woman between 18 and 30 years old in good health.

In its sample, this clonotype was seen a few times. This chain links TRBV29-1 with TRBJ2-1, with TRBD2 matching over 9 bases. Germline CDR1 and CDR2: SQVTM and ANQGSEA. This CDR3 has 15 amino acids. The J segment lost 7 bases and the V segment lost 4 bases, leaving 11 bases of the junction unmatched. Written as DNA, the CDR3 is TGCAGCGTTGTAGGGTCCGGGACTAGCATAAATGAGCAGTTCTTC. It translates to CSVVGSGTSINEQFF.

This clonotype was seen only a few times. This rearrangement joins TRBV20-1 to TRBJ1-2; D uncertain. The germline V gene has CDR1 DFQATT and CDR2 SNEGSKA (reference sequence). V gave up 3 bases and J gave up 8 bases, with 10 bases separating them. This CDR3 is 11 amino acids long. For the CDR3, the DNA is TGCAGTGCTAGGGACGACGCGGGCTACACCTTC. Encoded protein: CSARDDAGYTF.

This clonotype was seen a handful of times. The chain links TRBV6-5 to TRBJ2-4; D is unresolved. V gave up 7 bases and J gave up 10 bases, with 14 bases separating them. This CDR3 is 12 amino acids long. Germline V gene lookup returns CDR1 MNHEY and CDR2 SVGAGI. The CDR3, as DNA: TGTGCCAGCACCGACCGCTACGGGATTCAGTACTTC. Its protein is CASTDRYGIQYF.

This clonotype was seen only a few times. The chain uses TRBV18 and TRBJ2-7; D possibly corresponds to TRBD2 (5 bases). The germline CDR1 and CDR2 sequences are KGHSH and LQKENI. CDR3 size: 14 residues. V was pared by 6 bases and J by 3 bases, with 15 bases between. As DNA, the CDR3 is TGTGCCAGCTCCCAAGGCGGGTCAGTCTACGAGCAGTACTTC. This gives the protein CASSQGGSVYEQYF.

The V gene is TRBV10-3, the J gene TRBJ1-5; D is ambiguous. V was shortened by 5 bases and J by 3 bases, with 11 bases between the two germline ends. Germline V lookup: CDR1 ENHRY, CDR2 SYGVKD. This CDR3 has 14 residues. CDR3 sequence (DNA): TGTGCCATCAGTCCCGGACGGGACAATCAGCCCCAGCATTTT. Its protein product is CAISPGRDNQPQHF.

This clonotype was seen a single time. The rearrangement links TRBV20-1 to TRBJ1-1, with D possibly being TRBD1 (6 bases). Germline assignment: CDR1 DFQATT and CDR2 SNEGSKA (reference sequence). CDR3 length: 13 residues. The germline V and J ends were trimmed by 3 bases and 5 bases, with 13 bases remaining between them. The CDR3 protein is CSASAGARTEAFF. In DNA form, the CDR3 reads TGCAGTGCTAGTGCGGGGGCACGAACTGAAGCTTTCTTT.

A few counts support this clonotype. The CDR3 protein is CASSLVVAGGNEQFF. CDR3 bases: TGTGCCAGCAGCTTAGTGGTAGCGGGAGGAAATGAGCAGTTCTTC. The chain has TRBV7-2 and TRBJ2-1; 10 bases align to TRBD2. This CDR3 spans 15 amino acids. CDR1 is SGHTA, CDR2 FQGNSA, per germline. V lost 1 base and J lost 7; bases outside the gene matches: 4.

The chain links TRBV7-9 to TRBJ2-3; D remains ambiguous. This CDR3 comprises 15 residues. Germline V gene data show CDR1 as SEHNR and CDR2 as FQNEAQ (reference sequence). Trimming cost V 5 bases and J 0 bases, with 12 bases left between them. CDR3 bases: TGTGCCAGCAGCCGTGGGTCCGCTAGCACAGATACGCAGTATTTT. This translates into CASSRGSASTDTQYF. Filled out from reference TRBV7-9 and TRBJ2-3, the complete variable domain reads DTGVSQNPRHKITKRGQNVTFRCDPISEHNRLYWYRQTLGQGPEFLTYFQNEAQLEKSRLLSDRFSAERPKGSFSTLEIQRTEQGDSAMYLCASSRGSASTDTQYFGPGTRLTVL.

The chain joins TRBV20-1 to TRBJ2-7, with 8 nucleotides matching TRBD2. Germline assignment: CDR1 DFQATT and CDR2 SNEGSKA (reference sequence). The CDR3 is 13 residues long. J was trimmed by 5 bases and V by 6 bases; bases with no gene match: 9. CDR3 sequence reads: CSAASGSLNEQYF. The CDR3 DNA reads TGCAGTGCGGCCAGCGGGAGTCTGAACGAGCAGTACTTC.

The rearrangement links TRBV30 to TRBJ2-7, with 8 bases aligning to TRBD2. CDR1 is GTSNPN and CDR2 is SVGIG in the germline V gene (reference sequence). The length of the CDR3 is 14 residues. V shed 2 bases, J shed 2 bases, and the junction held 5 bases outside the gene matches. The DNA of the CDR3 is TGTGCCTGGAGTTATACTAGCGGACCCTACGAGCAGTACTTC. Encoded protein: CAWSYTSGPYEQYF.

This clonotype was counted at least ten times. The rearrangement uses TRBV12-3 or TRBV12-4 and TRBJ2-6, with D unclear. This CDR3 has 15 residues. The V end lost 4 bases, the J end lost 0 bases, and 7 bases lay between the germline ends. The CDR3 bases are TGTGCCAGCAGTTCCCGGCTCTCTGGGGCCAACGTCCTGACTTTC. Its protein is CASSSRLSGANVLTF.

There are a few counts of this clonotype. This chain connects TRBV12-3 or TRBV12-4 to TRBJ1-3; no clear D gene. Trimming removed 3 bases from V and 3 bases from J, with 12 bases in between. There are 15 residues in the CDR3. The CDR3 region is CASSFREGYGNTIYF. The CDR3 nucleotides read TGTGCCAGCAGTTTTAGGGAGGGATATGGAAACACCATATATTTT.

This clonotype turned up a few times. This sequence joins TRBV3-1 and TRBJ1-6; D gene ambiguous. Germline-derived CDR1 and CDR2 are LGHDT and YNNKEL (reference sequence). The germline V and J ends were trimmed by 8 bases and 2 bases, with 7 bases remaining between them. The CDR3 consists of 13 residues. The CDR3, as DNA: TGTGCCAGCCGGGGAACCTATAATTCACCCCTCCACTTT. Its protein product is CASRGTYNSPLHF.

This sequence joins TRBV7-2 and TRBJ1-1; D gene unclear. This CDR3 is built from 14 residues. Germline V gene sequence: CDR1 SGHTA, CDR2 FQGNSA. V gave up 3 bases and J gave up 11 bases, with 19 bases separating them. CDR3 residues: CASSFEVPSAGAFF. Here the CDR3 DNA reads TGTGCCAGCAGCTTTGAAGTCCCATCCGCCGGGGCTTTCTTT.